One sample yielded the 11 T cell receptor beta chains listed below, sequenced in a study of cytomegalovirus exposure and HLA in healthy donors. The primer mix had 60 Vbeta and 13 Jbeta primers. Sequencing used immunoSEQ multiplex PCR; TCRdb keeps in-frame clones, though not all of them. The sample carries over 70,000 clones, 65% to 75% recorded once. Sequenced material: PBMCs. Every receptor here comes from a man aged 25-45 years in good health and CMV-seropositive.

The chain links TRBV6-4 to TRBJ1-1; 8 nucleotides match TRBD1. Germline CDR1 reads MRHNA; CDR2 reads SNTAGT. This CDR3 is built from 13 residues. V lost 6 bases and J lost 4; bases outside the gene matches: 4. CDR3 nucleotides: TGTGCCAGCAGGACAGGGGACACCACTGAAGCTTTCTTT. Its protein is CASRTGDTTEAFF.

The chain employs TRBV28 and TRBJ2-7, with D tentatively TRBD2 (5 bases). Trimming took off 3 bases at V and 6 bases at J, with 15 bases between the two ends. Germline CDR1 is MDHEN and CDR2 is SYDVKM. The CDR3 sequence is 14 residues long. CDR3 sequence: CASSFVGNTGEQYF. CDR3 coding DNA: TGTGCCAGCAGTTTCGTCGGGAATACGGGCGAGCAGTACTTC.

The chain carries TRBV13 and TRBJ2-5; 10 positions match TRBD2. This CDR3 is built from 17 residues. Germline CDR1 and CDR2: PRHDT and FYEKMQ (reference sequence). The trim removed 7 bases at V and 5 bases at J, leaving 16 bases unmatched. The CDR3 spells CASTSHQRGGEGETQYF. CDR3 DNA: TGTGCCAGCACCTCCCACCAGCGGGGGGGGGAGGGGGAGACCCAGTACTTC.

The CDR3 protein is CASKEGGTEAFF. CDR3 nucleotide sequence: TGTGCCAGCAAAGAAGGGGGCACTGAAGCTTTCTTT. The chain has TRBV2 and TRBJ1-1; maybe TRBD1 (6 bases). This CDR3 spans 12 amino acids. Trimming removed 7 bases from V and 4 bases from J, with 10 bases in between. Germline V gene data show CDR1 as SNHLY and CDR2 as FYNNEI.

The chain joins TRBV7-9 to TRBJ2-2; D is uncertain. CDR3 size: 11 residues. From germline, CDR1 is SEHNR and CDR2 FQNEAQ (reference sequence). Trimming cost V 7 bases and J 6 bases, with 6 bases left between them. CDR3 in amino acids: CASIGSGELFF. The DNA of the CDR3 is TGTGCCAGCATCGGTTCCGGGGAGCTGTTTTTT.

The chain carries TRBV9 and TRBJ1-6; D remains ambiguous. Trimming took off 0 bases at V and 6 bases at J, with 13 bases between the two ends. The CDR3 extends over 16 amino acids. Germline CDR1 SGDLS, CDR2 YYNGEE. The CDR3 DNA reads as TGTGCCAGCAGCGTAGAAGCTGGTTTTGGTAATTCACCCCTCCACTTT. Residues: CASSVEAGFGNSPLHF.

This chain's CDR3 is CASSILSDTAPGNTIYF. The CDR3 DNA reads as TGTGCCAGCTCAATCTTATCGGACACCGCTCCTGGAAACACCATATATTTT. The V and J genes are TRBV18 and TRBJ1-3, with a possible D match to TRBD1 (5 bases). V was cut by 5 bases and J by 2 bases, with 19 bases left in between. This CDR3 contains 17 residues. Germline lookup yields CDR1 KGHSH and CDR2 LQKENI.

The rearrangement links TRBV2 to TRBJ1-5; D may be TRBD1 (6 bases). The germline V gene has CDR1 SNHLY and CDR2 FYNNEI. The V and J ends lost 5 bases and 0 bases respectively, with 11 bases between them. The CDR3 is 15 amino acids. This CDR3 is CASSSGDYSNQPQHF. CDR3 nucleotide sequence: TGTGCCAGCAGTTCAGGGGACTATAGCAATCAGCCCCAGCATTTT.

The V gene is TRBV28, the J gene TRBJ1-1; unclear D gene. This CDR3 comprises 12 residues. V was pared by 4 bases and J by 0 bases, with 3 bases between. Germline V gene sequence: CDR1 MDHEN, CDR2 SYDVKM. The CDR3 loop is CASSSVNTEAFF. The CDR3 DNA follows: TGTGCCAGCAGTTCCGTGAACACTGAAGCTTTCTTT.

The rearrangement uses TRBV10-3 and TRBJ2-7; D is unresolved. The germline V gene encodes CDR1 ENHRY and CDR2 SYGVKD. The V end lost 2 bases, the J end lost 0 bases, and 5 bases lay between the germline ends. The CDR3 consists of 13 residues. The CDR3 region has the DNA TGTGCCATCAGTGAGGCGTCCTCCTACGAGCAGTACTTC. As protein: CAISEASSYEQYF.

The V call is TRBV5-6, the J call TRBJ1-3, with D uncertain. Trimming shortened V by 0 bases and J by 0 bases, and 7 bases separated the two germline ends. There are 15 residues in the CDR3. Germline V lookup: CDR1 SGHDT, CDR2 YYEEEE. CDR3 region: CASSLDDFSGNTIYF. CDR3 nucleotide sequence: TGTGCCAGCAGCTTGGATGACTTCTCTGGAAACACCATATATTTT.